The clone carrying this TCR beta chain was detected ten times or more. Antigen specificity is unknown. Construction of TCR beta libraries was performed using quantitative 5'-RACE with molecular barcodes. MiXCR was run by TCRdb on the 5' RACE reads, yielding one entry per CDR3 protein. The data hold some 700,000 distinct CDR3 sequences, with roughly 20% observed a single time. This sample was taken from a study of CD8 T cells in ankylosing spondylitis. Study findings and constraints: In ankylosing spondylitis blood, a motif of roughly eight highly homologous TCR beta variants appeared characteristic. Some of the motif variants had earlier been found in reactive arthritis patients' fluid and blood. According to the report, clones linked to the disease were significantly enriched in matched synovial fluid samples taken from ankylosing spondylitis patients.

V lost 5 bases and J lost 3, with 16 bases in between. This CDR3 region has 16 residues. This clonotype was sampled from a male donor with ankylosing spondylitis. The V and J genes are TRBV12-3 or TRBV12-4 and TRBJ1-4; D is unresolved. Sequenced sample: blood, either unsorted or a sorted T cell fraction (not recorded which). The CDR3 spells CASSPRHKISNEKLFF. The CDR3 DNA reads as TGTGCCAGCAGTCCACGACACAAGATCTCTAATGAAAAACTGTTTTTT.